This T cell receptor beta chain was profiled in a study of T cell repertoires in cytomegalovirus infection. Ten or more counts support this clonotype. Its antigen remains unidentified. Study observations and caveats: CMV-specific HLA-C-restricted TCR beta clonotypes dominated the ex vivo response. Accumulated public TCR beta family frequency recognized individuals carrying CMV together with the relevant HLA.

The CDR3 contains 16 residues. The V segment lost 1 base and the J segment 0 bases; nucleotides outside the gene matches: 3. CDR1 is SNHLY and CDR2 is FYNNEI in the germline V gene. TCRdb redid the calling of the reads with MiXCR, one entry per CDR3 protein. The profile shows around 100,000 distinct CDR3 sequences, 16% of them singletons. The TCR originated in a human donor in good health (CMV status not recorded). Some clones in this sample may be carry-over from other donors' samples. The chain uses TRBV2 and TRBJ1-5; 7 positions agree with TRBD1. The source material was PBMCs. For the CDR3, the DNA is TGTGCCAGCAGTGAAGGGGCAGGGGGTAGCAATCAGCCCCAGCATTTT. Translation: CASSEGAGGSNQPQHF.